The entry below gives a single T cell receptor beta chain sequence along with its context. What it recognizes is unknown. This sample is part of a study of monozygotic twins with inflammatory bowel disease. Study observations and caveats: Twins with IBD were found to have lower TCRbeta diversity (inverse Simpson) than healthy co-twins.

TCRdb reprocessed the 5' RACE reads and reports one entry per CDR3 protein, with no DNA. The specimen's table records about 450,000 distinct CDR3 sequences. CDR3 length equals 16 residues. CDR1 is MGHRA and CDR2 is YSYEKL in the germline V gene. The receptor was derived from a human donor with ulcerative colitis or Crohn's disease, or a healthy co-twin of an affected twin (not recorded which). V usage is TRBV4-1 and J usage is TRBJ2-3; checking the TCRdb D call of TRBD1 is not possible without DNA. The sequencing input was blood. The CDR3 protein is CASSQAVTPRTDTQYF.